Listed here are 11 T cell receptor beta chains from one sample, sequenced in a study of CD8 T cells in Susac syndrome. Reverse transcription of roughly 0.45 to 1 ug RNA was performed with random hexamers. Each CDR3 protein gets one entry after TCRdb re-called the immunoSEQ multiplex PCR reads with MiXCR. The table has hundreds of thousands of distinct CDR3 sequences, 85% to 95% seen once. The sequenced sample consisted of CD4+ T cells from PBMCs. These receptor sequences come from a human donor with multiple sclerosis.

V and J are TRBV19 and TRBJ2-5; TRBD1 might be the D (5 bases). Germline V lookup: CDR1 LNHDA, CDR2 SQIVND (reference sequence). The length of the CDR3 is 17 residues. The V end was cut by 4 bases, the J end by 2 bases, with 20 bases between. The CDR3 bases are TGTGCCAGTAGTAGAGACAGTCACAGGACACGACAAGAGACCCAGTACTTC. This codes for CASSRDSHRTRQETQYF. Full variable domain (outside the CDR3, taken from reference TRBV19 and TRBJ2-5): DGGITQSPKYLFRKEGQNVTLSCEQNLNHDAMYWYRQDPGQGLRLIYYSQIVNDFQKGDIAEGYSVSREKKESFPLTVTSAQKNPTAFYLCASSRDSHRTRQETQYFGPGTRLLVL.

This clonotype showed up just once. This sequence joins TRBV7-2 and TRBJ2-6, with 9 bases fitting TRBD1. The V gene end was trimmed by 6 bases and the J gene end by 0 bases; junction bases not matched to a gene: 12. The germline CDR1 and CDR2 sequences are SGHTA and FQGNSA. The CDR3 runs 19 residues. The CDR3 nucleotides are TGTGCCAGCAGTACCGATGGGACAGGGACCCGCTCTGGGGCCAACGTCCTGACTTTC. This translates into CASSTDGTGTRSGANVLTF. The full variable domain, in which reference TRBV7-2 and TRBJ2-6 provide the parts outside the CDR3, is GAGVSQSPSNKVTEKGKDVELRCDPISGHTALYWYRQSLGQGLEFLIYFQGNSAPDKSGLPSDRFSAERTGGSVSTLTIQRTQQEDSAVYLCASSTDGTGTRSGANVLTFGAGSRLTVL.

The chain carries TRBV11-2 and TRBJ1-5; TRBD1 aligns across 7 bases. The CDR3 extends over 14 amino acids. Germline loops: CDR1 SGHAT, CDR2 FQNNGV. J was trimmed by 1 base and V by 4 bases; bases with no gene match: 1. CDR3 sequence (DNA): TGTGCCAGCAGCTCACAGGGGAGCAATCAGCCCCAGCATTTT. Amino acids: CASSSQGSNQPQHF.

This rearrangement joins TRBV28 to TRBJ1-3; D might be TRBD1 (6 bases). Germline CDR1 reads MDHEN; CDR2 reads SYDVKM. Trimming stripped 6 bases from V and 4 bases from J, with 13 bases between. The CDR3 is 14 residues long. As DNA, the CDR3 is TGTGCCAGCAGGCCCACAGGGATGGGAAACACCATATATTTT. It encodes CASRPTGMGNTIYF.

This CDR3 reads CASNTGSYGYTF. For the CDR3, the DNA is TGTGCCAGCAATACAGGGTCCTATGGCTACACCTTC. The chain links TRBV28 to TRBJ1-2, with TRBD1 as a possible D gene (6 bases). V was shortened by 7 bases and J by 4 bases, with 10 bases between the two germline ends. CDR1 is MDHEN and CDR2 is SYDVKM in the germline V gene. The CDR3 is made up of 12 amino acids.

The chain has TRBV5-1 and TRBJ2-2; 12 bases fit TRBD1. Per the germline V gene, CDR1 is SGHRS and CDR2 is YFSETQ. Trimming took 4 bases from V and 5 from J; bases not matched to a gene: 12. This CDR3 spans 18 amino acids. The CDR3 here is CASSPEGTGGFETGELFF. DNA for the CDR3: TGCGCCAGCAGCCCAGAGGGGACAGGGGGCTTCGAGACCGGGGAGCTGTTTTTT.

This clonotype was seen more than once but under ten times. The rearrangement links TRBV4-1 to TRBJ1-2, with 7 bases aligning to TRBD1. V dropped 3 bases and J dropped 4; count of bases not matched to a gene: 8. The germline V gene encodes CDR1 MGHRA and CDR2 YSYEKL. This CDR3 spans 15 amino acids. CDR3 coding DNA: TGCGCCAGCAGCCAGCCCGCGACAGGGAGCTATGGCTACACCTTC. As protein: CASSQPATGSYGYTF.

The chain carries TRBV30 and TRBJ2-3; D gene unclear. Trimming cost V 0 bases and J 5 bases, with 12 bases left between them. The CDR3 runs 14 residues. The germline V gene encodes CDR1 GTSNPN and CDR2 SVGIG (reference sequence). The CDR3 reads CAWSVDPTGDTQYF. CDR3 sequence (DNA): TGTGCCTGGAGTGTGGATCCAACCGGAGATACGCAGTATTTT.

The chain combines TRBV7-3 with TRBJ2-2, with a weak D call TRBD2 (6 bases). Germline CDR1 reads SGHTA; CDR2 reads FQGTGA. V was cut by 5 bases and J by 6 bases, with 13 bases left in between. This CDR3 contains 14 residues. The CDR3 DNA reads TGTGCCAGCAGCCCAAACGGAGGGCCCGGGGAGCTGTTTTTT. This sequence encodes CASSPNGGPGELFF.

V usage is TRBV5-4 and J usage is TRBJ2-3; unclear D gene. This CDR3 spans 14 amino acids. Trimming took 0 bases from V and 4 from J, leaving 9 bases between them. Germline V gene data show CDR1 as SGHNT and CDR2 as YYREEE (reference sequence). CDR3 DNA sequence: TGTGCCAGCAGCTTGGGACGGTCGGCAGATACGCAGTATTTT. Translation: CASSLGRSADTQYF. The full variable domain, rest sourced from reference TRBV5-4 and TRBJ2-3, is ETGVTQSPTHLIKTRGQQVTLRCSSQSGHNTVSWYQQALGQGPQFIFQYYREEENGRGNFPPRFSGLQFPNYSSELNVNALELDDSALYLCASSLGRSADTQYFGPGTRLTVL.

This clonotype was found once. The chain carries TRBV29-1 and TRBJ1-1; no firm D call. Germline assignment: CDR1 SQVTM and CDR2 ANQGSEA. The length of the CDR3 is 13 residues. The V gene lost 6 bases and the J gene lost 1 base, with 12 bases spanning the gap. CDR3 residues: CSVPRAGNTEAFF. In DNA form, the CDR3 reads TGCAGCGTCCCTAGGGCGGGGAACACTGAAGCTTTCTTT.